This entry lists 6 T cell receptor beta chains sequenced from one sample in a study of human thymus T cells. Thymic samples were excised during corrective heart operations. Measured with immunoSEQ multiplex PCR; TCRdb has only the in-frame clones, and not every one. The sample holds roughly 130,000 clones, about 93% seen once. Material: thymus tissue. Receptors were obtained from a boy under two years old with a congenital heart defect but otherwise immunologically healthy.

The chain joins TRBV7-9 to TRBJ2-7; 7 bases line up with TRBD1. This CDR3 spans 14 amino acids. The junction had 6 bases not matched to a gene; V was cut back by 5 bases and J by 2 bases. In germline, CDR1 is SEHNR, CDR2 FQNEAQ (reference sequence). The CDR3 protein is CASSHPGQPYEQYF. The CDR3, as DNA: TGTGCCAGCAGCCACCCGGGACAGCCCTACGAGCAGTACTTC.

This rearrangement joins TRBV6-5 to TRBJ1-1; D is ambiguous. V lost 5 bases and J 1 base, leaving 8 bases between the germline ends. The germline V gene encodes CDR1 MNHEY and CDR2 SVGAGI. The CDR3 sequence is 13 residues long. The CDR3 is CASSTTPNTEAFF. The CDR3 coding sequence is TGTGCCAGCAGTACGACACCGAACACTGAAGCTTTCTTT.

This rearrangement joins TRBV28 to TRBJ1-1; 9 bases fit TRBD1. The germline V gene encodes CDR1 MDHEN and CDR2 SYDVKM. The CDR3 is made up of 16 amino acids. J lost 5 bases, V lost 4 bases, and 11 bases had no gene match. The CDR3 reads CASSSLTGGEGTEAFF. CDR3 sequence (DNA): TGTGCCAGCAGTTCACTTACAGGGGGCGAGGGGACTGAAGCTTTCTTT.

CDR3 DNA: TGCGCCAGCAGCATTGGGTACCCCAGGGGAACTGAAGCTTTCTTT. Translated: CASSIGYPRGTEAFF. The rearrangement joins TRBV5-1 to TRBJ1-1; maybe TRBD1 (6 bases). Germline values: CDR1 SGHRS, CDR2 YFSETQ. This CDR3 has 15 amino acids. V lost 4 bases and J 5 bases, leaving 18 bases between the germline ends.

This chain uses TRBV29-1 with TRBJ2-5, with D unclear. V lost 5 bases, J lost 2 bases, and 6 bases lay in between. Germline V gene sequence: CDR1 SQVTM, CDR2 ANQGSEA. The CDR3 runs to 11 residues. The CDR3 region is CSVQTQETQYF. The CDR3 region has the DNA TGCAGCGTTCAGACGCAAGAGACCCAGTACTTC.

This chain connects TRBV6-1 to TRBJ2-5; D tentatively reads TRBD1 or TRBD2 (5 bases each). Trimming cost V 8 bases and J 5 bases, with 21 bases left between them. The CDR3 totals 15 residues. CDR1 and CDR2 (germline): MNHNS, SASEGT. The CDR3 sequence: CASLLRGDGWETQYF. The CDR3 DNA sequence: TGTGCCAGCCTACTCCGAGGGGACGGTTGGGAGACCCAGTACTTC.